This T cell receptor (beta chain) derives from a study of blood T cell repertoires in COVID-19. On the study more broadly: Donors in the United States, Italy and Spain gave samples during acute or convalescent COVID-19.

Original processing methods: Researchers report that nucleated cell counts were estimated from reference gene primer amplification. The table came from immunoSEQ multiplex PCR; TCRdb's copy has only in-frame clones and leaves some out. V and J calls and clone size are copied from that table; D and trimming were computed from the DNA. The table has fewer than 200,000 clones, about 85% seen once; the top ten hold approximately 5.4%. Deletions cut 2 bases from V and 1 base from J, with 8 bases between. The CDR3 has 14 residues. Germline V lookup: CDR1 MDHEN, CDR2 SYDVKM. Sequenced input: peripheral blood. The V and J genes are TRBV28 and TRBJ1-1, with a weak D call TRBD1 (6 bases). The receptor was derived from a woman in her forties or fifties with COVID-19, enrolled during active disease. The CDR3 coding sequence is TGTGCCAGCAGTTTAGGGACACCGAACACTGAAGCTTTCTTT. It is translated as CASSLGTPNTEAFF. The whole variable domain, remainder taken from reference TRBV28 and TRBJ1-1, is DVKVTQSSRYLVKRTGEKVFLECVQDMDHENMFWYRQDPGLGLRLIYFSYDVKMKEKGDIPEGYSVSREKKERFSLILESASTNQTSMYLCASSLGTPNTEAFFGQGTRLTVV.